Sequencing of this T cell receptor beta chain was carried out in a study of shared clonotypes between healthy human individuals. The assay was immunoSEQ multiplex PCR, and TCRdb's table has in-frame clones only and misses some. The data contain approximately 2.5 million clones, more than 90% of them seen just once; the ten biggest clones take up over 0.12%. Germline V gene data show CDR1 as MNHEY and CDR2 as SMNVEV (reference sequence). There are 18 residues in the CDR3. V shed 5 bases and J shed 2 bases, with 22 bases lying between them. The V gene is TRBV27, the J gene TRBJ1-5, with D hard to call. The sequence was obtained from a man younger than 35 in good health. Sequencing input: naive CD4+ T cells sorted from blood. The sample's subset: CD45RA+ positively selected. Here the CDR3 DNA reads TGTGCCAGCAGTATGACTGGGTTGATGGGTTTGGGCAATCAGCCCCAGCATTTT. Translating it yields CASSMTGLMGLGNQPQHF.